This note documents a single T cell receptor beta chain sequence. Its cognate antigen has yet to be identified. No clone much larger than this one lies a single base away; base qualities are absent. The intended sense of this specimen's time point label: before neoadjuvant nivolumab. Patients were newly diagnosed with stage II-IVA oral cavity squamous cell carcinoma and had received no prior systemic or radiation treatment. Everyone in the cohort had locally advanced, HPV-negative oral cavity squamous cell carcinoma. The samples were drawn from a longitudinal correlative study tied to a single-arm phase II trial testing neoadjuvant nivolumab in oral cavity squamous cell carcinoma. Subject-matched pre- and post-treatment PBMCs and tumors from three responders and three non-responders were subjected to genomic DNA-based TCRbeta sequencing. For tumor tissue, genomic DNA extraction relied on the Maxwell RSC DNA from Tissue kit.

The germline V gene specifies MNHNS as CDR1 and SASEGT as CDR2. Including cysteine and phenylalanine, the CDR3 has 15 amino acids. The sequence is cut down to CDR3 DNA, 45 bases in frame from base 1. V loses 5 bases, J loses 6 bases, and the germline ends lie 14 bases apart. For survey sequencing, tumor libraries mostly used approximately 4.7 ug of input genomic DNA, with two replicates for each sample. The immunoSEQ hsTCRbeta kit was used to prepare TCRbeta libraries according to the manufacturer's instructions. The completed libraries were mixed into a single pool at 3 nM, then sequenced with an Illumina NovaSeq 6000 S4 flow cell. The authors' pipeline ran thus. The immunoSEQ Analyzer handled quality control and preprocessing of the raw data. The analysis was limited to productive rearrangements, and each clonotype was defined by a unique CDR3 amino acid sequence. Repertoire clonality was estimated as the Gini-Simpson index, computed with the R package tcR. Student's t test was used to compare Gini indices, while Pearson correlation assessed associations with tumor size change. TCRdb took over this immuneACCESS table, retaining in-frame rearrangements with V and J assigned. Such tables are incomplete; in checked studies, under half of the missing clones stem from an unresolved V gene, and the remainder is unexplained. The V and J calls and the clone size are those of that table, but D and trimming were determined from the DNA. This sample holds roughly 7,200 clones; roughly 54% were observed only once. More than 6% of the sample is taken by the ten largest.

This entry comes from a study of neoadjuvant anti-PD-1 for oral cavity cancer (dated by TCRdb to about 2021). The study in broad terms: Three to four biweekly doses of nivolumab at 3 mg/kg were mostly administered to patients before curative-intent surgical resection. Patients without progression received a fourth nivolumab dose around day 43 and underwent definitive surgical resection on days 50-56. Under RECIST 1.1, a patient counted as a responder if showing complete response, partial response or stable disease, and as a non-responder if showing progression. The parent correlative cohort had about eleven patients and a response rate of approximately 33%. General conclusions and limits of the study: Greater tumor shrinkage correlated with larger post-treatment sizes of preexisting intratumoral clones, which suggests that expansion of preexisting clones contributed to response. TCR analyses included only a few patients per response group, and the authors called for larger cohorts for validation. Higher pretreatment blood TCRbeta clonality and lower post-treatment tumor TCRbeta clonality were correlated with higher pretreatment blood Treg/Th17 ratios.

Sequencing used tumor tissue, obtained before nivolumab (anti-PD-1) treatment. The sequence was obtained from a person aged 35-80 years with oral cavity squamous cell carcinoma. The chain is encoded by TRBV6-1 joined to TRBJ1-6, with an unclear D gene assignment. The nucleotide sequence is TGTGCCAGCAGTCCAGGACCCCTGGGTAATTCACCCCTCCACTTT. It translates as CASSPGPLGNSPLHF.